The present T cell receptor (beta chain) was sequenced within a study of blood T cell repertoires in COVID-19. Study background: PBMCs, B-cell-depleted T cells, or T cells were the source of the cDNA or gDNA that made up the material.

This CDR3 is 15 amino acids long. The V gene's germline CDR1 is SGHAT and CDR2 FQDESV (reference sequence). The ends lost 7 bases at V and 3 bases at J; junction bases unmatched: 7. Source study methods: The authors estimated nucleated cell counts from reference gene primer amplification. Method: immunoSEQ multiplex PCR; TCRdb's copy keeps in-frame clones and lacks some. The D gene and trimming were derived from the DNA, and the V and J assignments and clone size from that table. The sample lists approximately 200,000 clones, just under 85% occurring once. Living in 24 US areas, the participants were between roughly 18 and 90 years of age. Clinical history reported by participants formed the basis on which cohorts were assigned.

The clonotype comes from a woman between 40 and 50 years old with acute COVID-19. The chain combines TRBV11-1 with TRBJ2-7; 12 bases map to TRBD2. Sequencing was performed on PBMCs or T cells enriched from blood (not recorded which). For the CDR3, the DNA is TGTGCCAGCACCCGACTAGCGGGGGAAAACTACGAGCAGTACTTC. Translating it yields CASTRLAGENYEQYF.